This TCR beta chain derives from a study of vaccination and CD4 T cells after COVID-19. Deletions cut 6 bases from V and 6 bases from J, with 8 bases between. Germline CDR1 reads MNHNS; CDR2 reads SASEGT. CDR3 length: 12 amino acids. In its sample, this clonotype was seen a few times. Its antigen is unknown. The assay that was used to sequence DNA from cultured CD4+ T cells was the Oncomine TCR Beta short-read assay. After culture, CD4+ T cells served as the source for genomic DNA extraction. TCRdb processed the PCR reads anew with MiXCR; each CDR3 protein has one entry. Here the sample spans some 14,000 distinct CDR3 sequences, less than 35% being singletons. Described treatment: roughly 10-day PBMC culture with coronavirus spike peptide pools or control peptides (ViraFEST assay).

The clonotype comes from a human donor who received a COVID-19 vaccine. Sequences were derived from CD4+ T cells from blood, cultured in vitro, sampled before SARS-CoV-2 vaccination. V usage is TRBV6-1 and J usage is TRBJ2-2; D not certain. The CDR3 reads CASRTQAGELFF. For the CDR3, the DNA is TGTGCCAGCAGGACCCAAGCCGGGGAGCTGTTTTTT.